A selection of T cell receptor beta chains follows, all from one sample in a study of beta chain features in type 1 diabetes. Repertoires were generated with immunoSEQ multiplex PCR, while TCRdb's copy carries only in-frame clones and drops some. The sample shows 110,000 or so clones, almost 40% of them seen only once. The sequenced material came from stem cell memory CD4+ T cells from blood. The receptors come from a woman under 30 in good health. CDR3s include the opening cysteine and the closing phenylalanine or tryptophan. D genes are given only for firm matches. Expanded clones are given a class, and other clones once, few, many or no size at all.

j_gene | abundance | v_gene | d_gene | CDR3aa | CDR3nt
TRBJ2-7 | - | TRBV7-9 | - | CASTRESYEQYF | TGTGCCAGCACGAGGGAGTCGTACGAGCAGTACTTC
TRBJ2-6 | - | TRBV5-1 | TRBD1 | CASSPPPGQGAFGGANVLTF | TGCGCCAGCAGCCCACCCCCGGGACAGGGGGCGTTTGGTGGGGCCAACGTCCTGACTTTC
TRBJ1-1 | - | TRBV7-2 | TRBD1 | CASSQGQLNTEAFF | TGTGCCAGCAGCCAGGGACAGTTGAACACTGAAGCTTTCTTT
TRBJ2-3 | - | TRBV4-1 | TRBD2 | CASSQGGGRAPDTQYF | TGCGCCAGCAGCCAAGGGGGCGGGAGGGCCCCAGATACGCAGTATTTT
TRBJ2-1 | few | TRBV27 | - | CASSLKLSYNEQFF | TGTGCCAGCAGTTTAAAACTGTCCTACAATGAGCAGTTCTTC
TRBJ1-2 | - | TRBV7-9 | - | CASSLQAFYGYTF | TGTGCCAGCAGCTTACAGGCATTCTATGGCTACACCTTC
TRBJ2-7 | - | TRBV5-1 | TRBD2 | CASSRTGRAYEQYF | TGCGCCAGCAGCAGAACCGGGAGGGCCTACGAGCAGTACTTC
TRBJ1-5 | - | TRBV2 | - | CASSRQNPNQPQHF | TGTGCCAGCAGCCGACAGAACCCCAATCAGCCCCAGCATTTT
TRBJ2-1 | - | TRBV5-1 | TRBD2 | CASSDLLAGGWNEQFF | TGCGCCAGCAGCGACCTACTAGCGGGAGGGTGGAATGAGCAGTTCTTC
TRBJ1-4 | - | TRBV7-9 | TRBD1 | CASSSYRGLEEKLFF | TGTGCCAGCAGCTCCTACAGGGGTTTAGAAGAAAAACTGTTTTTT
TRBJ2-3 | - | TRBV18 | - | CASAGATDTQYF | TGTGCCAGCGCAGGGGCGACAGATACGCAGTATTTT
TRBJ2-1 | - | TRBV6-5 | TRBD2 | CASSYGAGVTYNEQFF | TGTGCCAGCAGTTACGGCGCGGGAGTCACCTACAATGAGCAGTTCTTC
TRBJ2-7 | few | TRBV18 | - | CASSPPSPGPYEQYF | TGTGCCAGCTCACCACCGTCCCCGGGTCCCTACGAGCAGTACTTC
TRBJ2-1 | - | TRBV29-1 | TRBD1 | CSARGQTTYNEQFF | TGCAGCGCCCGGGGACAGACAACCTACAATGAGCAGTTCTTC
TRBJ2-3 | few | TRBV18 | - | CASSSAAPPDTQYF | TGTGCCAGCTCCTCCGCGGCCCCCCCAGATACGCAGTATTTT
TRBJ2-5 | - | TRBV2 | TRBD2 | CASRGVAGGLGRGATQYF | TGTGCCAGCCGAGGGGTAGCGGGAGGCCTGGGCCGCGGCGCGACCCAGTACTTC
TRBJ2-7 | - | TRBV28 | TRBD2 | CASSLTLAGPYEQYF | TGTGCCAGCAGTTTAACTCTAGCGGGTCCCTACGAGCAGTACTTC
TRBJ2-7 | - | TRBV28 | TRBD2 | CASSPTGGSYEQYF | TGTGCCAGCAGCCCCACGGGAGGATCCTACGAGCAGTACTTC
TRBJ2-5 | - | TRBV5-4 | TRBD2 | CASSLRLAGAGWETQYF | TGTGCCAGCAGCTTGCGACTAGCGGGAGCGGGCTGGGAGACCCAGTACTTC
TRBJ2-1 | - | TRBV5-1 | - | CASSFTPKYYNEQFF | TGCGCCAGCAGCTTTACACCGAAGTATTACAATGAGCAGTTCTTC
TRBJ2-2 | few | TRBV7-2 | - | CASRRQANTGELFF | TGTGCCAGCAGACGACAGGCAAACACCGGGGAGCTGTTTTTT
TRBJ2-7 | - | TRBV5-4 | - | CASSFELIYEQYF | TGTGCCAGCAGCTTCGAACTCATCTACGAGCAGTACTTC
TRBJ1-5 | few | TRBV19 | TRBD1 | CASSIDVTGANQPQHF | TGTGCCAGTAGTATAGACGTGACAGGGGCAAATCAGCCCCAGCATTTT
TRBJ2-1 | - | TRBV7-2 | TRBD2 | CASSLLLAGASNEQFF | TGTGCCAGCAGCTTACTCCTAGCGGGAGCCTCCAATGAGCAGTTCTTC
TRBJ2-1 | - | TRBV7-2 | TRBD2 | CASSLGGGLAGLDEQFF | TGTGCCAGCAGCTTAGGGGGGGGACTAGCGGGATTGGATGAGCAGTTCTTC
TRBJ2-1 | - | TRBV14 | TRBD2 | CASSQLREYNEQFF | TGTGCCAGCAGCCAGTTGCGGGAGTACAATGAGCAGTTCTTC
TRBJ2-1 | few | TRBV5-1 | TRBD2 | CASRSTLAGVGNEQFF | TGCGCCAGCAGATCGACGCTAGCGGGAGTAGGCAATGAGCAGTTCTTC
TRBJ1-2 | - | TRBV4-3 | - | CASSQGRGIGGYTF | TGCGCCAGCAGCCAAGGGCGGGGGATAGGGGGCTACACCTTC
TRBJ2-2 | once | TRBV10-3 | TRBD1 | CAIRRQGSTGELFF | TGTGCCATCAGGAGACAGGGAAGCACCGGGGAGCTGTTTTTT
TRBJ2-2 | few | TRBV7-8 | - | CASSQGRAVGELFF | TGTGCCAGCAGCCAGGGGAGGGCAGTCGGGGAGCTGTTTTTT
TRBJ2-7 | few | TRBV6-5 | TRBD1 | CASSYGGQGNSYEQYF | TGTGCCAGCAGTTATGGGGGACAGGGGAACTCCTACGAGCAGTACTTC
TRBJ2-7 | - | TRBV7-2 | - | CASSQPPSYEQYF | TGTGCCAGCAGCCAACCACCCAGCTACGAGCAGTACTTC
TRBJ2-1 | - | TRBV12-2 | - | CASRRPNWTGSYNEQFF | TGTGCAAGTCGCCGCCCGAACTGGACAGGGTCCTACAATGAGCAGTTCTTC
TRBJ2-6 | - | TRBV5-5 | - | CASSLAGASGANVLTF | TGTGCCAGCAGCTTGGCAGGGGCCTCAGGGGCCAACGTCCTGACTTTC
TRBJ2-3 | few | TRBV29-1 | TRBD2 | CSGTGGGTSGYPDTQYF | TGCAGCGGAACAGGAGGTGGGACTAGCGGGTACCCAGATACGCAGTATTTT
TRBJ2-7 | few | TRBV27 | - | CASSLYQGPNEQYF | TGTGCCAGCAGTTTATATCAGGGGCCGAACGAGCAGTACTTC
TRBJ2-1 | - | TRBV10-3 | TRBD2 | CAISEPVRRTSGINEQFF | TGTGCCATCAGTGAGCCCGTACGGCGGACTAGCGGGATCAATGAGCAGTTCTTC
TRBJ2-1 | - | TRBV7-9 | - | CASSLAHLLNNEQFF | TGTGCCAGCAGCTTAGCGCACTTATTAAACAATGAGCAGTTCTTC
TRBJ2-2 | few | TRBV6-6 | TRBD1 | CASSPQGSNTGELFF | TGTGCCAGCAGTCCACAGGGGTCCAACACCGGGGAGCTGTTTTTT
TRBJ2-1 | once | TRBV7-6 | - | CASSLIPGTAPYNEQFF | TGTGCCAGCAGCTTAATCCCGGGGACTGCCCCCTACAATGAGCAGTTCTTC
TRBJ2-1 | few | TRBV14 | - | CASSSHSRISHEQFF | TGTGCCAGCAGTTCACATTCCCGAATCTCTCATGAGCAGTTCTTC
TRBJ1-5 | - | TRBV4-1 | - | CASSQGPRGDRNQPQHF | TGCGCCAGCAGCCAAGGTCCCCGGGGGGATCGCAATCAGCCCCAGCATTTT
TRBJ2-7 | few | TRBV25-1 | - | CASSAGRFREQYF | TGTGCCAGCAGCGCTGGGAGGTTCCGCGAGCAGTACTTC
TRBJ2-4 | few | TRBV5-4 | - | CASSLGRGNIQYF | TGTGCCAGCAGCTTGGGACGGGGGAACATTCAGTACTTC
TRBJ2-1 | once | TRBV7-9 | TRBD2 | CASSLEVAGGKLNEQFF | TGTGCCAGCAGCTTAGAGGTAGCGGGAGGGAAATTAAATGAGCAGTTCTTC